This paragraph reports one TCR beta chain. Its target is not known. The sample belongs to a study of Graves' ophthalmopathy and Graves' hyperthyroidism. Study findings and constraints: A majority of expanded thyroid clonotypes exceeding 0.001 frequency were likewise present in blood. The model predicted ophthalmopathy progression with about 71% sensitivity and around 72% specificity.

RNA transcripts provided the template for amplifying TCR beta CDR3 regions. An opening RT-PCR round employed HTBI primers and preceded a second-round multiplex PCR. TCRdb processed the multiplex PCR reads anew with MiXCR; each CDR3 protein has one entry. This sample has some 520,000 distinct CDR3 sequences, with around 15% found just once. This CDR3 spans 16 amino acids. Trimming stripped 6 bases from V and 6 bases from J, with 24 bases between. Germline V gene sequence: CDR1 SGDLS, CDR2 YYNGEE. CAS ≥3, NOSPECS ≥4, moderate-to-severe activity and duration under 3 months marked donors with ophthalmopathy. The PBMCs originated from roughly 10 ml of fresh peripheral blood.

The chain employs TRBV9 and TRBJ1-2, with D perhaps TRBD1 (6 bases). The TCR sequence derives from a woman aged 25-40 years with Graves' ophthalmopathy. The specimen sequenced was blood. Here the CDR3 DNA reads TGTGCCAGCACCGACCAAATACAGGGCCGGAGCCATGGCTACACCTTC. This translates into CASTDQIQGRSHGYTF.